Listed here are 30 T cell receptor beta chains from one sample, sequenced in a study of blood T cell repertoires in COVID-19. Generated by immunoSEQ multiplex PCR, the TCRdb table keeps only in-frame clones and is missing some. In the table there are some 38,000 clones, 84% of which are singletons. The sequenced material came from peripheral blood. The receptors derive from a man aged 55 to 70 with COVID-19, enrolled during active disease.

The table lists this clone with a few counts. This rearrangement joins TRBV30 to TRBJ1-2; D is undetermined. V was trimmed by 6 bases and J by 10 bases, leaving 15 bases between them. CDR3 size: 11 residues. The germline gives CDR1 GTSNPN, CDR2 SVGIG (reference sequence). The CDR3 loop is CACSKYRVYTF. The DNA for the CDR3 is TGTGCCTGTTCAAAGTATCGGGTCTACACCTTC.

This clone has more than one count but fewer than ten. The chain combines TRBV28 with TRBJ1-5; a possible D gene is TRBD1 (6 bases). The V and J ends lost 7 bases and 2 bases respectively, with 15 bases between them. This CDR3 is built from 15 residues. CDR1 MDHEN and CDR2 SYDVKM come from the germline V gene. The CDR3 reads CASTLRGGGNQPQHF. CDR3 DNA sequence: TGTGCCAGCACCCTACGGGGGGGCGGCAATCAGCCCCAGCATTTT. Looking up the rest from reference TRBV28 and TRBJ1-5 gives the full variable domain: DVKVTQSSRYLVKRTGEKVFLECVQDMDHENMFWYRQDPGLGLRLIYFSYDVKMKEKGDIPEGYSVSREKKERFSLILESASTNQTSMYLCASTLRGGGNQPQHFGDGTRLSIL.

This chain connects TRBV5-1 to TRBJ1-2; no definite D call. Germline V CDR1 and CDR2: SGHRS, YFSETQ. V lost 0 bases and J lost 8, with 14 bases in between. The CDR3 sequence is 14 residues long. CDR3 residues: CASSLGQTSGGYTF. The CDR3 nucleotides read TGCGCCAGCAGCTTGGGGCAGACTTCGGGGGGCTACACCTTC.

The genes are TRBV10-3 and TRBJ1-3; 11 positions agree with TRBD1. CDR1 and CDR2 (germline): ENHRY, SYGVKD. V gave up 6 bases and J gave up 3 bases; unmatched junction bases: 4. The CDR3 is made up of 15 amino acids. The CDR3 DNA is TGTGCCATCAGATGGGGACAGGGGGATGGAAACACCATATATTTT. Residues: CAIRWGQGDGNTIYF.

The rearrangement links TRBV18 to TRBJ1-6, with D tentatively TRBD1 (5 bases). The germline V gene has CDR1 KGHSH and CDR2 LQKENI. The CDR3 consists of 16 residues. V was trimmed by 3 bases and J by 4 bases, leaving 13 bases between them. The CDR3, as DNA: TGTGCCAGCTCACCTCAGGGTCTCTTTTATAATTCACCCCTCCACTTT. This codes for CASSPQGLFYNSPLHF.

The chain recombines TRBV15 with TRBJ1-6; D is uncertain. Germline V lookup: CDR1 LNHNV, CDR2 YYDKDF (reference sequence). The ends were cut back, 1 base at V and 8 bases at J, with 15 bases in the middle. The CDR3 is 16 residues long. The chain's CDR3 is CATSRGSLVSDSPLHF. CDR3 bases: TGTGCCACCAGCAGAGGTTCCCTAGTGTCCGATTCACCCCTCCACTTT.

The CDR3 DNA follows: TGTGCCAGCTCCCCGGGACAGGGCAGAGGCTACACCTTC. Protein sequence: CASSPGQGRGYTF. This chain uses TRBV18 with TRBJ1-2; 9 bases align to TRBD1. The CDR3 spans 13 residues. Germline trimming cut 6 bases from V and 8 bases from J; bases unmatched to any gene: 7. Germline CDR1 KGHSH, CDR2 LQKENI.

The V call is TRBV25-1, the J call TRBJ1-1; TRBD1 might be the D (6 bases). The germline gives CDR1 MGHDK, CDR2 SYGVNS. The V gene lost 7 bases and the J gene lost 6 bases, with 15 bases spanning the gap. The length of the CDR3 is 13 residues. CDR3: CASTRTGSPEAFF. The CDR3 nucleotides read TGTGCCAGCACCAGAACAGGGAGCCCTGAAGCTTTCTTT. Together with reference TRBV25-1 and TRBJ1-1, the CDR3 gives the full variable domain: EADIYQTPRYLVIGTGKKITLECSQTMGHDKMYWYQQDPGMELHLIHYSYGVNSTEKGDLSSESTVSRIRTEHFPLTLESARPSHTSQYLCASTRTGSPEAFFGQGTRLTVV.

The rearrangement joins TRBV20-1 to TRBJ2-5, with D possibly being TRBD2 (6 bases). This CDR3 has 10 residues. Trimming removed 7 bases at V and 5 bases at J, with 8 bases between. CDR1 is DFQATT, CDR2 SNEGSKA, per germline (reference sequence). The chain's CDR3 is CSGLAETQYF. The CDR3 DNA is TGCAGTGGTCTAGCGGAGACCCAGTACTTC.

CDR3 sequence (DNA): TGTGCCAGCAGTTACTCGTGGACAGCCTACGAGCAGTACTTC. Translated: CASSYSWTAYEQYF. The chain links TRBV6-5 to TRBJ2-7, with a tentative D call TRBD1 (6 bases). The V end was cut by 0 bases, the J end by 2 bases, with 8 bases between. Germline V gene lookup returns CDR1 MNHEY and CDR2 SVGAGI. This CDR3 is 14 amino acids long.

The chain links TRBV12-3 or TRBV12-4 to TRBJ1-1; 8 bases are a match to TRBD1. V dropped 2 bases and J dropped 7; count of bases not matched to a gene: 0. The CDR3 length is 12 residues. The CDR3 region has the DNA TGTGCCAGCAGTTTAACAGGGGGTGAAGCTTTCTTT. Translating gives CASSLTGGEAFF.

This chain links TRBV28 with TRBJ1-2; 9 positions match TRBD1. From germline, CDR1 is MDHEN and CDR2 SYDVKM. CDR3 size: 14 residues. V trimming: 6 bases; J trimming: 6 bases; junction bases outside the gene matches: 8. CDR3 protein: CASSPVGTGHGYTF. The CDR3 DNA reads TGTGCCAGCAGCCCCGTGGGGACAGGGCATGGCTACACCTTC.

The chain couples TRBV14 to TRBJ2-5; weak D call: TRBD2 (6 bases). CDR3 length: 15 residues. In germline, CDR1 is SGHDN, CDR2 FVKESK. V lost 0 bases and J lost 6, with 14 bases in between. The CDR3 coding sequence is TGTGCCAGCAGCCAAGATCCTGGGGGGAGCAAGACCCAGTACTTC. Translated, it gives CASSQDPGGSKTQYF.

V gene TRBV11-3 combines with J gene TRBJ2-1; a weak D match, TRBD1 (5 bases). The germline gives CDR1 SGHNT, CDR2 YENEEA. This CDR3 contains 14 residues. Trimming stripped 5 bases from V and 8 bases from J, with 16 bases between. This CDR3 reads CASSRSGYNDEQFF. Written as DNA, the CDR3 is TGTGCCAGCAGCCGGTCAGGGTACAATGATGAGCAGTTCTTC.

This clone was seen only a few times. The rearrangement uses TRBV5-1 and TRBJ2-5; 8 nucleotides line up with TRBD1. Germline V lookup: CDR1 SGHRS, CDR2 YFSETQ. Germline trimming cut 1 base from V and 4 bases from J; bases unmatched to any gene: 6. This CDR3 is built from 15 residues. CDR3 sequence: CASSLPQGARETQYF. In nucleotides, the CDR3 is TGCGCCAGCAGCTTGCCGCAGGGGGCAAGAGAGACCCAGTACTTC.

The chain employs TRBV7-9 and TRBJ2-5; D may be TRBD1 (6 bases). The CDR3 is made up of 14 amino acids. Germline V CDR1 and CDR2: SEHNR, FQNEAQ (reference sequence). V was trimmed by 5 bases and J by 5 bases, leaving 15 bases between them. The CDR3 loop is CASSPNTGSETQYF. The CDR3 region has the DNA TGTGCCAGCAGCCCTAATACAGGGAGTGAGACCCAGTACTTC. The full variable domain, in which reference TRBV7-9 and TRBJ2-5 provide the parts outside the CDR3, is DTGVSQNPRHKITKRGQNVTFRCDPISEHNRLYWYRQTLGQGPEFLTYFQNEAQLEKSRLLSDRFSAERPKGSFSTLEIQRTEQGDSAMYLCASSPNTGSETQYFGPGTRLLVL.

The chain carries TRBV27 and TRBJ2-5; TRBD1 matches 8 bases. With 2 bases clipped from V and 2 bases from J, the junction kept 7 bases outside the gene matches. Looked up from germline, CDR1 is MNHEY and CDR2 is SMNVEV (reference sequence). The CDR3 consists of 16 residues. The CDR3 spells CASSLGYRGEQETQYF. CDR3 bases: TGTGCCAGCAGTTTAGGCTACAGGGGGGAGCAAGAGACCCAGTACTTC.

The chain joins TRBV5-4 to TRBJ1-2; 8 bases are a match to TRBD1. Germline V gene sequence: CDR1 SGHNT, CDR2 YYREEE (reference sequence). The length of the CDR3 is 14 residues. The V and J ends lost 4 bases and 1 base, in that order; junction bases with no gene match: 3. Here the CDR3 DNA reads TGTGCCAGCAGCCCCGACAGGGGTAACTATGGCTACACCTTC. It codes for CASSPDRGNYGYTF.

The J gene is TRBJ1-6, the V gene TRBV5-1; D remains unclear. Looked up from germline, CDR1 is SGHRS and CDR2 is YFSETQ. Trimming shortened V by 5 bases and J by 14 bases, and 17 bases separated the two germline ends. There are 13 residues in the CDR3. The CDR3 loop reads CASRVPGEEALHF. The CDR3 DNA reads as TGCGCCAGCAGAGTCCCCGGTGAGGAGGCCCTCCACTTT. The full variable domain, completed using reference TRBV5-1 and TRBJ1-6, is KAGVTQTPRYLIKTRGQQVTLSCSPISGHRSVSWYQQTPGQGLQFLFEYFSETQRNKGNFPGRFSGRQFSNSRSEMNVSTLELGDSALYLCASRVPGEEALHFGNGTRLTVT.

The CDR3 DNA sequence: TGCGCCAGCTTCCGGACTAACACCGGGGAGCTGTTTTTT. As protein: CASFRTNTGELFF. J is TRBJ2-2 and V is TRBV10-2; tentative D call: TRBD2 (5 bases). The germline gives CDR1 WSHSY, CDR2 SAAADI. The V end was cut by 8 bases, the J end by 2 bases, with 9 bases between. This CDR3 spans 13 amino acids.

The chain is built from TRBV9 and TRBJ1-1; 10 nucleotides agree with TRBD1. Trimming removed 2 bases from V and 7 bases from J; junction bases left unmatched: 5. The CDR3 has 14 amino acids. In germline, CDR1 is SGDLS, CDR2 YYNGEE. CDR3: CASSVDRGKGEAFF. CDR3 DNA sequence: TGTGCCAGCAGCGTGGACAGGGGGAAGGGTGAAGCTTTCTTT.

The rearrangement joins TRBV5-1 to TRBJ2-5; no definite D call. CDR1 is SGHRS and CDR2 is YFSETQ in the germline V gene. The CDR3 totals 13 residues. Trimming removed 4 bases at V and 5 bases at J, with 12 bases between. CDR3 DNA sequence: TGCGCCAGCAGCGTGGCCCCTCGGGAGACCCAGTACTTC. Translation: CASSVAPRETQYF.

V and J are TRBV7-8 and TRBJ2-5; D might be TRBD2 (5 bases). The germline V gene encodes CDR1 SGHVS and CDR2 FQNEAQ. The CDR3 totals 16 residues. Trimming took off 1 base at V and 7 bases at J, with 19 bases between the two ends. CDR3 loop: CASSLGTGRIEGTQYF. DNA of the CDR3: TGTGCCAGCAGCTTAGGCACTGGACGCATCGAGGGGACCCAGTACTTC.

In its sample, this clone was seen once. V is TRBV5-1 and J is TRBJ2-3; 11 nucleotides line up with TRBD2. Germline V CDR1 and CDR2: SGHRS, YFSETQ. This CDR3 has 16 residues. Trimming at V came to 3 bases and at J to 3 bases, leaving 6 bases not matched to a gene. The CDR3 region is CASSSLAGAVTDTQYF. The CDR3 DNA reads as TGCGCCAGCAGCTCACTAGCGGGAGCCGTGACAGATACGCAGTATTTT.

The chain is built from TRBV27 and TRBJ1-5; D might be TRBD1 (5 bases). Looked up from germline, CDR1 is MNHEY and CDR2 is SMNVEV (reference sequence). The CDR3 runs to 17 residues. V was cut by 6 bases and J by 4 bases, with 22 bases left in between. CDR3 bases: TGTGCCAGCAGAAGACTTGGGGGGACTCAGGAAAATCAGCCCCAGCATTTT. This sequence encodes CASRRLGGTQENQPQHF.

V and J are TRBV15 and TRBJ1-6; D remains unclear. Trimming took off 1 base at V and 0 bases at J, with 10 bases between the two ends. Germline V gives CDR1 LNHNV, CDR2 YYDKDF (reference sequence). This CDR3 contains 17 residues. The CDR3 loop reads CATSRATLSSYNSPLHF. The CDR3 DNA reads as TGTGCCACCAGCAGAGCGACACTTAGCTCCTATAATTCACCCCTCCACTTT.

The chain links TRBV6-2 or TRBV6-3 to TRBJ2-3, with D tentatively TRBD2 (6 bases). This CDR3 spans 15 amino acids. Per germline, CDR1 MNHEY and CDR2 SVGEGT. V gave up 5 bases and J gave up 1 base, with 13 bases separating them. CDR3 nucleotide sequence: TGTGCCAGCAGTAACAGGCGGGAAGGCACAGATACGCAGTATTTT. It encodes CASSNRREGTDTQYF.

The chain employs TRBV30 and TRBJ2-5; D is perhaps TRBD2 (6 bases). Between the trimmed V and J ends, which lost 0 bases and 5 bases, there was a span of 13 bases. This CDR3 has 14 amino acids. Germline V gives CDR1 GTSNPN, CDR2 SVGIG (reference sequence). The CDR3 here is CAWSVGGYLETQYF. For the CDR3, the DNA is TGTGCCTGGAGTGTAGGAGGGTACCTCGAGACCCAGTACTTC. Based on the CDR3 plus reference TRBV30 and TRBJ2-5, the full variable domain is SQTIHQWPATLVQPVGSPLSLECTVEGTSNPNLYWYRQAAGRGLQLLFYSVGIGQISSEVPQNLSASRPQDRQFILSSKKLLLSDSGFYLCAWSVGGYLETQYFGPGTRLLVL.

The V gene is TRBV28, the J gene TRBJ2-4; 8 bases align to TRBD2. The CDR3 is made up of 17 amino acids. Germline V gives CDR1 MDHEN, CDR2 SYDVKM. V lost 4 bases and J lost 0; bases outside the gene matches: 8. CDR3 amino acids: CASSSSGGPLAKNIQYF. The CDR3, as DNA: TGTGCCAGCAGTTCCTCGGGGGGGCCCCTAGCCAAAAACATTCAGTACTTC.

V is TRBV29-1 and J is TRBJ1-5; 12 bases are a match to TRBD1. Germline loops: CDR1 SQVTM, CDR2 ANQGSEA. Unmatched junction bases numbered 10, after V lost 7 bases and J lost 6 bases. The CDR3 contains 15 residues. The CDR3 nucleotides read TGCAGCGACATCCCGGGACAGGGGGCTGGTCAGCCCCAGCATTTT. Protein sequence: CSDIPGQGAGQPQHF. Based on the CDR3 plus reference TRBV29-1 and TRBJ1-5, the full variable domain is SAVISQKPSRDICQRGTSLTIQCQVDSQVTMMFWYRQQPGQSLTLIATANQGSEATYESGFVIDKFPISRPNLTFSTLTVSNMSPEDSSIYLCSDIPGQGAGQPQHFGDGTRLSIL.